This T cell receptor beta chain is from a study of T and B cells in COVID-19 patients. Study-wide background: At median age around 31 years, recovered patients were younger than active-infection patients at just over 65. Nine tenths of the roughly 20 active-infection patients had comorbidities associated with unfavorable COVID-19 outcome.

From blood, about 250-500 ng of genomic DNA served as TRB template. Notes on the study in general: Of 2,000 to 2,500 TCR clusters found only in the recovered cohort, a few dozen had low generation probability. Clonality of TRB repertoires was high in active COVID-19; recovery brought above-healthy diversity and richness.

TRB rearrangements were amplified by multiplex PCR with BIOMED2 TRB-A/B primers. TCRdb independently ran MiXCR on the multiplex PCR reads; one entry per CDR3 protein. Among some 3,300 distinct CDR3 sequences, 21% were seen once, and the ten largest hold approximately 18%. In this sample, this clonotype is medium-sized. Antigen unknown. CDR3 length equals 14 residues. Deletions cut 3 bases from V and 7 bases from J, with 10 bases between. Germline V gives CDR1 KGHSH, CDR2 LQKENI. J is TRBJ1-6 and V is TRBV18; D is unresolved. The sequence was collected from a human donor with active COVID-19. Material: blood. The CDR3 DNA reads as TGTGCCAGCTCACCCGCGATGAAAAATTCACCCCTCCACTTT. Translation: CASSPAMKNSPLHF. The full variable domain, completed using reference TRBV18 and TRBJ1-6, is NAGVMQNPRHLVRRRGQEARLRCSPMKGHSHVYWYRQLPEEGLKFMVYLQKENIIDESGMPKERFSAEFPKEGPSILRIQQVVRGDSAAYFCASSPAMKNSPLHFGNGTRLTVT.